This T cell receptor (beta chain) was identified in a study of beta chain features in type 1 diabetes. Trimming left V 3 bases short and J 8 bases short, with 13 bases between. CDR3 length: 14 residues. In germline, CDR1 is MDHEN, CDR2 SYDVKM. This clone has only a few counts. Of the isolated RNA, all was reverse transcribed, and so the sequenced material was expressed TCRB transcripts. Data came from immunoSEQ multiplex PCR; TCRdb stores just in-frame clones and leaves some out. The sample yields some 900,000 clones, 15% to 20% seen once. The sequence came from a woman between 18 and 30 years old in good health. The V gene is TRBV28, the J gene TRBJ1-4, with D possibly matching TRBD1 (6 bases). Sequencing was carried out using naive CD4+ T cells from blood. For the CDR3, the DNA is TGTGCCAGCAGTTTTAGGGCAGGGGACGAAAAACTGTTTTTT. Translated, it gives CASSFRAGDEKLFF.